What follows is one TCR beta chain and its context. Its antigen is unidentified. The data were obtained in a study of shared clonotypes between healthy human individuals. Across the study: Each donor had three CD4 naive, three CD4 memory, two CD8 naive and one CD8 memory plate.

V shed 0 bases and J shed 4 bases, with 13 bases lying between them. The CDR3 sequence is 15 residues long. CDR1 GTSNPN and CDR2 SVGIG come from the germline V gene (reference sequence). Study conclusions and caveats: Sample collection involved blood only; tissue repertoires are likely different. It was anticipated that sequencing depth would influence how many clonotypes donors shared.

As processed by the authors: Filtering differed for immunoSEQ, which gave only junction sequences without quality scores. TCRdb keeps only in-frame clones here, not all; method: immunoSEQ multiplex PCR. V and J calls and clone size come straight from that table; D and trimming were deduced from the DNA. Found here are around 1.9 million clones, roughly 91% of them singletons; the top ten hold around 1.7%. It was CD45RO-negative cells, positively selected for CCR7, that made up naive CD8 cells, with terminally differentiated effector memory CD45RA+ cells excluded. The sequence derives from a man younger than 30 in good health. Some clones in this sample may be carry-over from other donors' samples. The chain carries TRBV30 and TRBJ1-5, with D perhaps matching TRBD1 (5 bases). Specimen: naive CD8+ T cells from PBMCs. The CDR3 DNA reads TGTGCCTGGAGTGTCACTCGGGACGGAAATCAGCCCCAGCATTTT. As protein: CAWSVTRDGNQPQHF.